This TCR beta chain was profiled in a study of blood T cell repertoires in COVID-19. Study-wide background: Specimens from acute and convalescent COVID-19 originated in the United States, Italy and Spain.

Methods used by the authors: Researchers report that nucleated cell counts were estimated from reference gene primer amplification. TCRdb keeps only in-frame clones here, not all; method: immunoSEQ multiplex PCR. V and J calls and clone size are copied from that table; D and trimming were computed from the DNA. The data show roughly 20,000 clones, around 86% seen once. This clone was found a few times. The sequenced sample consisted of peripheral blood. This receptor was identified in a human donor in a cohort sampled during active COVID-19.

The CDR3 DNA sequence: TGTGCCTGGAGTGCCACAGGGTACTCCTACGAGCAGTACTTC. This translates into CAWSATGYSYEQYF. The chain joins TRBV30 to TRBJ2-7, with D maybe TRBD1 (6 bases). CDR1 and CDR2 (germline): GTSNPN, SVGIG (reference sequence). The length of the CDR3 is 14 residues. Trimming took off 1 base at V and 0 bases at J, with 10 bases between the two ends.